The table lists the clone carrying this T cell receptor beta chain with many counts. Its antigen is not identified. This sample was included in a study of T cell repertoires in cytomegalovirus infection. As for the study in general: Based on public TCR beta signatures, there were indications of CMV infection and of a matching HLA type.

MiXCR was run by TCRdb on the reads, yielding one entry per CDR3 protein. The sample contains some 590,000 distinct CDR3 sequences, about 40% of which appear only once. Trimming removed 3 bases from V and 5 bases from J, with 4 bases in between. Per the germline V gene, CDR1 is SGHTA and CDR2 is FQGNSA. The CDR3 runs to 12 residues. The study, taken as a whole, reports: Individuals carrying CMV plus the relevant HLA were identified by cumulative frequency of public TCR beta families. CMV-specific TCR beta clonotypes restricted by HLA-C dominated the ex vivo response.

This chain links TRBV7-2 with TRBJ2-2; no firm D call. This clonotype was sampled from a human donor in good health (CMV status not recorded). Some clones in this sample may be carry-over from other donors' samples. The specimen comprised cultured PBMCs, sampled from culture after CMV antigen stimulation. In DNA form, the CDR3 reads TGTGCCAGCAGCTTGAGAACCGGGGAGCTGTTTTTT. It translates to CASSLRTGELFF.